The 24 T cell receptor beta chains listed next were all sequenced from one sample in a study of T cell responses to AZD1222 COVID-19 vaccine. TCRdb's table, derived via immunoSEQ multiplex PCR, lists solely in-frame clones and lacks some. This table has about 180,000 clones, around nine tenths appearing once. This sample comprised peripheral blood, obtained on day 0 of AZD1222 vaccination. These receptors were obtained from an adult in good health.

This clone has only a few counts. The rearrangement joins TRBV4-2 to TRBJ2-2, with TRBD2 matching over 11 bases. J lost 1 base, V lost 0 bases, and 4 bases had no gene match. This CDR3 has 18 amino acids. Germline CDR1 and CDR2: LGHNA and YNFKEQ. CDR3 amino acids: CASSQDRGLAVNTGELFF. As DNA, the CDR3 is TGTGCCAGCAGCCAAGATCGGGGACTAGCGGTGAACACCGGGGAGCTGTTTTTT.

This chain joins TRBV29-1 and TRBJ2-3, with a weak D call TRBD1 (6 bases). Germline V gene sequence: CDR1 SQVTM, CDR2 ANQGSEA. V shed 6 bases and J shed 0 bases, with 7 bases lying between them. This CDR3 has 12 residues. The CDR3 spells CSVDSSTDTQYF. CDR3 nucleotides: TGCAGCGTGGACAGCAGCACAGATACGCAGTATTTT.

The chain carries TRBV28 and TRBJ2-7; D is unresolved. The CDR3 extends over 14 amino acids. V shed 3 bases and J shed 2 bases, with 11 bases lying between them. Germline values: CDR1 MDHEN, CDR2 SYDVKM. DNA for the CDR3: TGTGCCAGCAGTTTCCCCGGAGTGACCTACGAGCAGTACTTC. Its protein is CASSFPGVTYEQYF.

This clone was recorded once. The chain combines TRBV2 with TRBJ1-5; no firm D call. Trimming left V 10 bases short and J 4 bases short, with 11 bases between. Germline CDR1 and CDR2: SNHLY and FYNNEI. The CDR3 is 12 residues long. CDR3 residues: CATSDWNQPQHF. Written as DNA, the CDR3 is TGTGCCACCTCGGACTGGAATCAGCCCCAGCATTTT.

CDR3 sequence (DNA): TGTGCCAGCAGCTTGGACAATGAGCAGTTCTTC. It specifies CASSLDNEQFF. This sequence joins TRBV11-2 and TRBJ2-1; D unclear. CDR1 and CDR2 (germline): SGHAT, FQNNGV. The CDR3 totals 11 residues. V was cut by 3 bases and J by 5 bases, with 2 bases left in between.

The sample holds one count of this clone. The CDR3, as DNA: TGTGCCAGCAGCTCACGTCAGGGGCCTAACCCGGGGACCGGGGAGCTGTTTTTT. As protein: CASSSRQGPNPGTGELFF. The rearrangement links TRBV5-6 to TRBJ2-2; tentative D call: TRBD1 (6 bases). The germline gives CDR1 SGHDT, CDR2 YYEEEE. Trimming removed 3 bases from V and 5 bases from J, with 23 bases in between. This CDR3 has 18 amino acids.

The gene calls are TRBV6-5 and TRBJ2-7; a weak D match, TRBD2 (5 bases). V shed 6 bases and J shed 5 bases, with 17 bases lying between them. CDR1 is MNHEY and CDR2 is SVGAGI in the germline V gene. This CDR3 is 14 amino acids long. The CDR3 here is CASSQPGTTHEQYF. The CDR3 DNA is TGTGCCAGCAGCCAGCCGGGAACGACGCACGAGCAGTACTTC.

The CDR3 loop reads CASSSYLLLAGVRQETQYF. CDR3 coding DNA: TGTGCCAGCAGTTCCTACCTTTTACTAGCGGGAGTTCGACAAGAGACCCAGTACTTC. The chain employs TRBV27 and TRBJ2-5, with 11 bases lining up with TRBD2. This CDR3 region has 19 residues. Germline loops: CDR1 MNHEY, CDR2 SMNVEV (reference sequence). After removal of 4 bases from V and 2 bases from J, the junction contained 15 bases not matched to a gene.

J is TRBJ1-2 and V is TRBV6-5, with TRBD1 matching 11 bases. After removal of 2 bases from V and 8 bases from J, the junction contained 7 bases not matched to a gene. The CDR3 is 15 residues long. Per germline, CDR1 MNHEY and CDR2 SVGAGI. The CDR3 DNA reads TGTGCCAGCAGTTACAGGGGACAGGGGGGTGCCGGCTACACCTTC. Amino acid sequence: CASSYRGQGGAGYTF.

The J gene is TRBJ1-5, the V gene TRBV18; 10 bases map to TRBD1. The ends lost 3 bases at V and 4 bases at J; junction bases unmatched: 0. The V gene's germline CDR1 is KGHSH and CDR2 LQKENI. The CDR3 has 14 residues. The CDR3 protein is CASSPGQGNQPQHF. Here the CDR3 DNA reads TGTGCCAGCTCACCGGGACAGGGGAATCAGCCCCAGCATTTT. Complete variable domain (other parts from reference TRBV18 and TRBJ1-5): NAGVMQNPRHLVRRRGQEARLRCSPMKGHSHVYWYRQLPEEGLKFMVYLQKENIIDESGMPKERFSAEFPKEGPSILRIQQVVRGDSAAYFCASSPGQGNQPQHFGDGTRLSIL.

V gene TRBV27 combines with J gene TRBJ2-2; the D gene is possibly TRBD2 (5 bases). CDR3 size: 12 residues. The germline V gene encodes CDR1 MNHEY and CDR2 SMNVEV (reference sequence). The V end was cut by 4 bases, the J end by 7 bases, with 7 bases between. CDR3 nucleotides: TGTGCCAGCAGTTCGGACTTCGGGGAGCTGTTTTTT. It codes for CASSSDFGELFF.

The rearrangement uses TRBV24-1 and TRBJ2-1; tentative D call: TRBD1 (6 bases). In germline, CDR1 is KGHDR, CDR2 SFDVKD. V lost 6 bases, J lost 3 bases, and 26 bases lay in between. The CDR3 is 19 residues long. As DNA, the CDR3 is TGTGCCACCAGTCCCCGGAACAGGGTCGTCGAAACGGACTACAATGAGCAGTTCTTC. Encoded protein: CATSPRNRVVETDYNEQFF.

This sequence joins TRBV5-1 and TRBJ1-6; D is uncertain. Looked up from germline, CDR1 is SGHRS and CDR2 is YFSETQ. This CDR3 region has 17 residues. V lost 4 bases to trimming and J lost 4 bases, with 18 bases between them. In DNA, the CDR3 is TGCGCCAGCAGCCATTTGACTTCCGGCAGGTATAATTCACCCCTCCACTTT. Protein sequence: CASSHLTSGRYNSPLHF.

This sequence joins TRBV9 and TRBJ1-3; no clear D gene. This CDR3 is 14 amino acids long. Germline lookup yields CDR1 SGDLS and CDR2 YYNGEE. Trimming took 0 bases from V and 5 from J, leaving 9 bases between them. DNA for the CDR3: TGTGCCAGCAGCGTAGAGGCAGGCCGAAACACCATATATTTT. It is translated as CASSVEAGRNTIYF.

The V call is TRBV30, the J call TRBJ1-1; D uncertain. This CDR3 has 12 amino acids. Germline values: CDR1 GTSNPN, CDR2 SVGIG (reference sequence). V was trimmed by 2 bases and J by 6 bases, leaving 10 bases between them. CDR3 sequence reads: CAWSRAEAEAFF. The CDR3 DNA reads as TGTGCCTGGAGTCGGGCCGAGGCTGAAGCTTTCTTT.

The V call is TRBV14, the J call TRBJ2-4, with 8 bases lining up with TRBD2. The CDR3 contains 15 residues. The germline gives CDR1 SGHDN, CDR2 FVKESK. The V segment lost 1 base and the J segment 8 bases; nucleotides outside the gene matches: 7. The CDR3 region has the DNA TGTGCCAGCAGCCAAGGGACTAGCTTGTCGGACATTCAGTACTTC. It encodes CASSQGTSLSDIQYF.

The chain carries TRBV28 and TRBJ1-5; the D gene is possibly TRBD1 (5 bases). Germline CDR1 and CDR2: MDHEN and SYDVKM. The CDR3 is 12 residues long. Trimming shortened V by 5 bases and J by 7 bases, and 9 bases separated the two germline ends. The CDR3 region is CASSLRGQPQHF. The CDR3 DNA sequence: TGTGCCAGCAGTCTCCGGGGCCAGCCCCAGCATTTT.

The CDR3 DNA follows: TGTGCCAGCAGTTTGGGCCAGAACACTGAAGCTTTCTTT. It yields the protein CASSLGQNTEAFF. The rearrangement uses TRBV27 and TRBJ1-1; unclear D gene. The CDR3 totals 13 residues. Trimming removed 3 bases from V and 1 base from J, with 6 bases in between. The germline gives CDR1 MNHEY, CDR2 SMNVEV (reference sequence).

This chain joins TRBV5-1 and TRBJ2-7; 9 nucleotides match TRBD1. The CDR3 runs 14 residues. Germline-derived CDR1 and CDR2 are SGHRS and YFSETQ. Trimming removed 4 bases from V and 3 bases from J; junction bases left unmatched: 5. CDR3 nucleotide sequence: TGCGCCAGCAGCACTGGGACAGGGAGCTACGAGCAGTACTTC. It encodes CASSTGTGSYEQYF.

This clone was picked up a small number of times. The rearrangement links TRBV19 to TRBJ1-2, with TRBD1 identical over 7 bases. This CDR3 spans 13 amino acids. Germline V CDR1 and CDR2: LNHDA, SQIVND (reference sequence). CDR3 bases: TGTGCAGCTGGGACAGCTCCTAACTATGGCTACACCTTC. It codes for CAAGTAPNYGYTF.

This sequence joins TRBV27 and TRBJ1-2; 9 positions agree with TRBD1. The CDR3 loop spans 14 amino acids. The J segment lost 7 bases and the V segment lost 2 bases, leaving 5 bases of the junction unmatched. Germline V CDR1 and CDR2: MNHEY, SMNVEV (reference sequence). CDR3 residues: CASSLLQGASGYTF. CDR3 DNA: TGTGCCAGCAGTTTACTACAGGGGGCATCTGGCTACACCTTC.

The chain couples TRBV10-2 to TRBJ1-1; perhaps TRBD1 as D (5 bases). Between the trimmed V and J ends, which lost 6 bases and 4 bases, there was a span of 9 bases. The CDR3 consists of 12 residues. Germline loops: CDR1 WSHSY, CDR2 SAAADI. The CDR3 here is CASRTQGTEAFF. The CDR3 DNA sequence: TGCGCCAGCAGGACTCAGGGCACTGAAGCTTTCTTT.

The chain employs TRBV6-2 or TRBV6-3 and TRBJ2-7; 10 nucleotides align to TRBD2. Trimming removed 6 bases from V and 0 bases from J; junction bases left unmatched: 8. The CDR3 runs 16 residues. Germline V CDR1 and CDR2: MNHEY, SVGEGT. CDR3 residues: CASSLYSGGFSYEQYF. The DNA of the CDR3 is TGTGCCAGCAGCCTCTATAGCGGGGGGTTCTCCTACGAGCAGTACTTC.

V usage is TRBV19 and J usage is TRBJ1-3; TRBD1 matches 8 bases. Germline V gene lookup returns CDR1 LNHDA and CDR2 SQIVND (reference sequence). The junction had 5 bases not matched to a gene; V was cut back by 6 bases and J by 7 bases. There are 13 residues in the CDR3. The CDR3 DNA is TGTGCCAGTAGCCGACAGGGGTGGAACACCATATATTTT. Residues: CASSRQGWNTIYF.